The T cell receptor (beta chain) described here comes from a study of cytomegalovirus exposure and HLA in healthy donors. The primer mix had 60 Vbeta and 13 Jbeta primers. This table comes from immunoSEQ multiplex PCR, and its TCRdb copy is limited to in-frame clones, with some not included. The sample consists of about 83,000 clones, under 80% of them appearing once. V lost 6 bases and J lost 8; bases outside the gene matches: 10. This CDR3 has 14 amino acids. Looked up from germline, CDR1 is WNHNN and CDR2 is SYGVQD (reference sequence). The chain is built from TRBV10-1 and TRBJ2-1, with TRBD1 identical over 7 bases. Sample: PBMCs. The receptor comes from a man aged 60 to 75 in good health and CMV-seronegative. CDR3 sequence reads: CASSDRDPLDEQFF. The DNA of the CDR3 is TGCGCCAGCAGCGACAGGGACCCGTTGGATGAGCAGTTCTTC.